Here is one TCR beta chain with its context. This record comes from a study of blood T cell repertoires in COVID-19. Study-level information: Whether acute or convalescent, the COVID-19 samples came from the United States, Italy and Spain.

Using immunoSEQ multiplex PCR, the repertoire was profiled, and TCRdb retains in-frame clones only, with some absent. The sample yields roughly 150,000 clones, approximately 89% seen once. This receptor was obtained from a human donor in a cohort sampled during active COVID-19. The source material was peripheral blood.

Written as DNA, the CDR3 is TGTGCCAGCAGTGGAACTCCGGGACAGGGTTACTACGAGCAGTACTTC. Its translation is CASSGTPGQGYYEQYF. This chain connects TRBV6-1 to TRBJ2-7, with 9 bases identical to TRBD1. Germline values: CDR1 MNHNS, CDR2 SASEGT. The CDR3 runs 16 residues. The trim removed 4 bases at V and 3 bases at J, leaving 10 bases unmatched.